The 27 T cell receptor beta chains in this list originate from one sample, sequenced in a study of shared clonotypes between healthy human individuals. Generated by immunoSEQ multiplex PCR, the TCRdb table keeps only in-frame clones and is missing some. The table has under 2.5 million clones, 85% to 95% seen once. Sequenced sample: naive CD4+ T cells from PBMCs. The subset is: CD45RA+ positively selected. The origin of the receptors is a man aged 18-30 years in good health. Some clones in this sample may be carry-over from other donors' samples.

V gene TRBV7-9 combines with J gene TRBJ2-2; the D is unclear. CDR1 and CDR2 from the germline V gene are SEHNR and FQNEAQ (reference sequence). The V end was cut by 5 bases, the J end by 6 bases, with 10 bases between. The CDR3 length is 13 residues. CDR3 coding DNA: TGTGCCAGCAGCGCGACCGGCGCCGGGGAGCTGTTTTTT. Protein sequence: CASSATGAGELFF. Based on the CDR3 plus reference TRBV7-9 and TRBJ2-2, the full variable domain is DTGVSQNPRHKITKRGQNVTFRCDPISEHNRLYWYRQTLGQGPEFLTYFQNEAQLEKSRLLSDRFSAERPKGSFSTLEIQRTEQGDSAMYLCASSATGAGELFFGEGSRLTVL.

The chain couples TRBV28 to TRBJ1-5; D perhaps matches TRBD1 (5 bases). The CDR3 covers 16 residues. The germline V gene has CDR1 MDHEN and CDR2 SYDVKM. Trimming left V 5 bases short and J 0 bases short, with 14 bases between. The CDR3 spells CASSSMGLRSNQPQHF. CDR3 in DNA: TGTGCCAGCAGTAGCATGGGACTCCGTAGCAATCAGCCCCAGCATTTT. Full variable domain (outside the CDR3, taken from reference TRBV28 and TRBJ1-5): DVKVTQSSRYLVKRTGEKVFLECVQDMDHENMFWYRQDPGLGLRLIYFSYDVKMKEKGDIPEGYSVSREKKERFSLILESASTNQTSMYLCASSSMGLRSNQPQHFGDGTRLSIL.

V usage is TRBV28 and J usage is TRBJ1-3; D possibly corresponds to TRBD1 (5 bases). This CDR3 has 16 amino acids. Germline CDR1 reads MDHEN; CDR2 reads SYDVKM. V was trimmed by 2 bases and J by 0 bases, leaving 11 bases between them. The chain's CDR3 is CASSLGGAFSGNTIYF. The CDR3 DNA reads TGTGCCAGCAGTTTAGGGGGTGCCTTCTCTGGAAACACCATATATTTT.

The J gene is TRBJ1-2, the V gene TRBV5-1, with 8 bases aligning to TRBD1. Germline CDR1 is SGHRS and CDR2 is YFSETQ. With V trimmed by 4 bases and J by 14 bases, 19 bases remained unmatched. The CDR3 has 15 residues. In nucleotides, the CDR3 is TGCGCCAGCAGCGCGTCAGCAGCGGGACAGGCTTTTAGGACCTTC. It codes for CASSASAAGQAFRTF. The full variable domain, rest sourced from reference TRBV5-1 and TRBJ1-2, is KAGVTQTPRYLIKTRGQQVTLSCSPISGHRSVSWYQQTPGQGLQFLFEYFSETQRNKGNFPGRFSGRQFSNSRSEMNVSTLELGDSALYLCASSASAAGQAFRTFGSGTRLTVV.

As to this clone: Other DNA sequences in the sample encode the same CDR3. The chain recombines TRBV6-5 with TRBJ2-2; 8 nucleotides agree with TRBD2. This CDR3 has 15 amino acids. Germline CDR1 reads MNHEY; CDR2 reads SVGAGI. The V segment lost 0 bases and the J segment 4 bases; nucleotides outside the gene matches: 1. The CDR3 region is CASSYSSGITGELFF. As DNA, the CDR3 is TGTGCCAGCAGTTACTCTAGCGGGATCACCGGGGAGCTGTTTTTT.

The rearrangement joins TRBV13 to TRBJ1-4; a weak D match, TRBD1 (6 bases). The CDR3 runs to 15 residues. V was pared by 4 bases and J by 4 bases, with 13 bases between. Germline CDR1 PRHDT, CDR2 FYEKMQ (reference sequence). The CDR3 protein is CASSSIQGYNEKLFF. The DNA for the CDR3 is TGTGCCAGCAGCTCAATACAGGGATATAATGAAAAACTGTTTTTT.

CDR3 DNA sequence: TGTGCCAGCCATCGACGAGGTGAGCAGTACTTC. Translating gives CASHRRGEQYF. The rearrangement uses TRBV27 and TRBJ2-7; no clear D gene. V was pared by 8 bases and J by 7 bases, with 12 bases between. CDR1 and CDR2 (germline): MNHEY, SMNVEV (reference sequence). The length of the CDR3 is 11 residues.

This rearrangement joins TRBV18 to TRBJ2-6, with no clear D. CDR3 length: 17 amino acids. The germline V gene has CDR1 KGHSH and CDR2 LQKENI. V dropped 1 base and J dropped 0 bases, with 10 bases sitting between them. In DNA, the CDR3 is TGTGCCAGCTCACCACGGGGTCACCTCTCTGGGGCCAACGTCCTGACTTTC. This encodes CASSPRGHLSGANVLTF.

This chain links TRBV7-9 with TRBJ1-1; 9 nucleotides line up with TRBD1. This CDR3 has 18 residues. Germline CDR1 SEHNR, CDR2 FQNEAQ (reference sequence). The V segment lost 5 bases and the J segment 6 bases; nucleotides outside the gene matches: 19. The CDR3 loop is CASSPEPGTGRARPEAFF. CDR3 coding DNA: TGTGCCAGCAGCCCAGAACCTGGGACAGGGAGGGCCAGACCTGAAGCTTTCTTT. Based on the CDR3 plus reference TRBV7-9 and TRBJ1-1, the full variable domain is DTGVSQNPRHKITKRGQNVTFRCDPISEHNRLYWYRQTLGQGPEFLTYFQNEAQLEKSRLLSDRFSAERPKGSFSTLEIQRTEQGDSAMYLCASSPEPGTGRARPEAFFGQGTRLTVV.

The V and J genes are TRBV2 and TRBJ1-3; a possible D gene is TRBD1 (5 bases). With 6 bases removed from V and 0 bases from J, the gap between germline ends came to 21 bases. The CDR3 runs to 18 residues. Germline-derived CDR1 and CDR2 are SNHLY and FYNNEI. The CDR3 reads CASRLKVRDAFSGNTIYF. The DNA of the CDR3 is TGTGCCAGCAGGTTAAAGGTTAGGGACGCCTTCTCTGGAAACACCATATATTTT.

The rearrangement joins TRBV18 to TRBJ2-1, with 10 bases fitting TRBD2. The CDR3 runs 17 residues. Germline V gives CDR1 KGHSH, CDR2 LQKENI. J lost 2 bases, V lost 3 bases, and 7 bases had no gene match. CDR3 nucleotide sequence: TGTGCCAGCTCACCCCTAGCGGGAGCCGGGACCTACAATGAGCAGTTCTTC. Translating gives CASSPLAGAGTYNEQFF.

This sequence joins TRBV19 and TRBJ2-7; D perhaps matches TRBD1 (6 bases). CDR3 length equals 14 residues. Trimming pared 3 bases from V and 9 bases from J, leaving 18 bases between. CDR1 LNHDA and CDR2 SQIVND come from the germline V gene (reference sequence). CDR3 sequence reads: CASSIGTRSPSQYF. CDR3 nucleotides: TGTGCCAGTAGTATCGGGACAAGGTCCCCCTCGCAGTACTTC.

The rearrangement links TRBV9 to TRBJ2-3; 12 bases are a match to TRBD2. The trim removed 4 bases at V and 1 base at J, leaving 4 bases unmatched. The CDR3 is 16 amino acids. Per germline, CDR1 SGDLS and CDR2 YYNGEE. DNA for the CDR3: TGTGCCAGCAGCCCTTGGACTAGCGGGGGCACAGATACGCAGTATTTT. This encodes CASSPWTSGGTDTQYF.

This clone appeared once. This CDR3 is CASSLAGLAGRYEQYF. The CDR3 DNA sequence: TGCGCCAGCAGCTTGGCTGGACTAGCGGGAAGATACGAGCAGTACTTC. The chain carries TRBV5-1 and TRBJ2-7; TRBD2 matches 12 bases. J gave up 4 bases and V 0 bases, and 5 bases lay outside the gene matches. Germline CDR1 is SGHRS and CDR2 is YFSETQ. CDR3 length: 16 amino acids.

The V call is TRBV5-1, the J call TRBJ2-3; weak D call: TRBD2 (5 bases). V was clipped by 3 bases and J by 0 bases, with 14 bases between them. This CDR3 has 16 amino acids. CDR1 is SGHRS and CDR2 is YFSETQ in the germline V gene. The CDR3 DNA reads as TGCGCCAGCAGCTGGGAGACCGCGACTAGCACAGATACGCAGTATTTT. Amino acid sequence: CASSWETATSTDTQYF.

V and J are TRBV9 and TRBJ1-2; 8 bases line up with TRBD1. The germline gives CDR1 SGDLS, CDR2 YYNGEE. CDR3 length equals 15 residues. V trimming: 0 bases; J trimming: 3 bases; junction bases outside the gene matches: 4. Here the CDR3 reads CASSVDQTGDYGYTF. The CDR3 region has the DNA TGTGCCAGCAGCGTAGATCAGACAGGGGACTATGGCTACACCTTC.

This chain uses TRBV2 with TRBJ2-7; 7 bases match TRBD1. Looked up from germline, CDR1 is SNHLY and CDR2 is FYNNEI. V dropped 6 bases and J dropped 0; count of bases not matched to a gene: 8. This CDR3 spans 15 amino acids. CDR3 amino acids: CASRTRTGVSYEQYF. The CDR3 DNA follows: TGTGCCAGCAGAACAAGGACAGGAGTCTCCTACGAGCAGTACTTC. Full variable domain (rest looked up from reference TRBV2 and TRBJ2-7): EPEVTQTPSHQVTQMGQEVILRCVPISNHLYFYWYRQILGQKVEFLVSFYNNEISEKSEIFDDQFSVERPDGSNFTLKIRSTKLEDSAMYFCASRTRTGVSYEQYFGPGTRLTVT.

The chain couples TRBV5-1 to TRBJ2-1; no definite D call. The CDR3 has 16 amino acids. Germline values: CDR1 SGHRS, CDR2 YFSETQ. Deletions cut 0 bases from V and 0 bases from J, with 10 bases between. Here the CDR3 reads CASSLGPRSSYNEQFF. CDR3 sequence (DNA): TGCGCCAGCAGCTTGGGCCCCAGGAGCTCCTACAATGAGCAGTTCTTC.

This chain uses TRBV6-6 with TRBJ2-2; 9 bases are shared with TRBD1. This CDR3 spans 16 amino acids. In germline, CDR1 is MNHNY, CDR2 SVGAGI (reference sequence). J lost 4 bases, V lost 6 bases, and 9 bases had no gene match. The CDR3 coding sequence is TGTGCCAGCAGGAAAAGCGGGACAGGGTCCACCGGGGAGCTGTTTTTT. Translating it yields CASRKSGTGSTGELFF.

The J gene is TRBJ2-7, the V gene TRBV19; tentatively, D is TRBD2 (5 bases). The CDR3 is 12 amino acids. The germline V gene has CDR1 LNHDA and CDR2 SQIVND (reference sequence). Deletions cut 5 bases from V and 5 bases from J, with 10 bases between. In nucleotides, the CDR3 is TGTGCCAGTAGTGACGCTAGCAACGAGCAGTACTTC. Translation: CASSDASNEQYF. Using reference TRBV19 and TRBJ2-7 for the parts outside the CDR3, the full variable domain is DGGITQSPKYLFRKEGQNVTLSCEQNLNHDAMYWYRQDPGQGLRLIYYSQIVNDFQKGDIAEGYSVSREKKESFPLTVTSAQKNPTAFYLCASSDASNEQYFGPGTRLTVT.

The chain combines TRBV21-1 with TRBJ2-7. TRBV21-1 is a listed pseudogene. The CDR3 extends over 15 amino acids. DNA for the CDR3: TGTGCCAGCAGCTCAGGGGGGGTTAGCTCCTACGAGCAGTACTTC. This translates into CASSSGGVSSYEQYF.

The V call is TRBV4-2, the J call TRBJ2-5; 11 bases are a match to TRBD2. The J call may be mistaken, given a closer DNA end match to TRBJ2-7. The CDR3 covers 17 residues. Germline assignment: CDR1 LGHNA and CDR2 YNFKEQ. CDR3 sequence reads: CASSPLQTSGKPGEQYF. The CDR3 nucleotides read TGTGCCAGCAGCCCTCTGCAGACTAGCGGGAAACCGGGCGAGCAGTACTTC.

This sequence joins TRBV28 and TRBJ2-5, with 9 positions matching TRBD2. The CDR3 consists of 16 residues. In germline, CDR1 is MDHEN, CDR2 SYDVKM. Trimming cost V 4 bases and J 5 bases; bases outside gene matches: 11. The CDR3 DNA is TGTGCCAGCAGTTCCTCCCGGAGAGGGACTAGCGAGACCCAGTACTTC. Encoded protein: CASSSSRRGTSETQYF.

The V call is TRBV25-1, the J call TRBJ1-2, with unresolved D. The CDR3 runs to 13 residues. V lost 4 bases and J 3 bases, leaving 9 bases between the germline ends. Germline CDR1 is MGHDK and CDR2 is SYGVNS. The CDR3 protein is CASSAAWDYGYTF. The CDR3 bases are TGTGCCAGCAGTGCCGCCTGGGACTATGGCTACACCTTC.

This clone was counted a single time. The CDR3 spells CASRRESEGSGNTIYF. In DNA, the CDR3 is TGCGCCAGCAGGCGGGAATCCGAGGGCTCTGGAAACACCATATATTTT. This chain connects TRBV5-1 to TRBJ1-3; D gene unclear. Germline loops: CDR1 SGHRS, CDR2 YFSETQ. Trimming cost V 5 bases and J 0 bases, with 15 bases left between them. CDR3 length: 16 amino acids.

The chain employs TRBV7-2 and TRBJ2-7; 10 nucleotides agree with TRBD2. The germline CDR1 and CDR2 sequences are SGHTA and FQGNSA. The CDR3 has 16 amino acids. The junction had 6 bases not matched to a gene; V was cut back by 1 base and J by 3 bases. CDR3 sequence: CASSLVGASGSYEQYF. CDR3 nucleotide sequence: TGTGCCAGCAGCTTAGTGGGGGCTAGCGGGAGCTACGAGCAGTACTTC.

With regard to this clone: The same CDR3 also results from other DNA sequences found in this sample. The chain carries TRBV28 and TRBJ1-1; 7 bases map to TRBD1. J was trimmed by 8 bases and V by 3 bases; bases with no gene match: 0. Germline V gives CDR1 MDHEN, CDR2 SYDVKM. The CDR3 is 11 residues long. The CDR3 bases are TGTGCCAGCAGTTTGACAGGGGAAGCTTTCTTT. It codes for CASSLTGEAFF.